The entry below gives a single TCR beta chain sequence along with its context. Its antigen is still unknown. The data belong to a study of radiotherapy plus CTLA-4 blockade in lung cancer. Points from the study as a whole: The study found tumor-derived TCR clones expanded in blood after radiotherapy plus ipilimumab.

The CDR3 runs 12 residues. Deletions cut 5 bases from V and 4 bases from J, with 8 bases between. Per the germline V gene, CDR1 is GTSNPN and CDR2 is SVGIG (reference sequence). Participants had chemo-refractory metastatic non-small-cell lung cancer and were treated with focal radiation plus ipilimumab CTLA-4 blockade. Clones were read by immunoSEQ multiplex PCR, and TCRdb kept only the in-frame ones, dropping some. The sample lists 90,000 to 95,000 clones, about four fifths occurring once. The sample was peripheral blood, taken from a patient treated with radiotherapy plus ipilimumab. The J gene is TRBJ1-4, the V gene TRBV30; tentatively, D is TRBD1 (5 bases). This clonotype originated in a human donor with non-small cell lung cancer who had stable disease on radiotherapy plus ipilimumab. CDR3 DNA: TGTGCCTGGGAGGGACTTAATGAAAAACTGTTTTTT. Translated: CAWEGLNEKLFF.